The clone carrying this T cell receptor (beta chain) has only a few counts. This sample was included in a study of blood T cell repertoires in COVID-19. Looking at the study overall: Some COVID-19 samples were acute and others convalescent; all came from the United States, Italy and Spain. Sample material is recorded as cDNA or gDNA derived from T cells, B-cell-depleted T cells, or PBMCs.

Between the trimmed V and J ends, which lost 1 base and 0 bases, there was a span of 23 bases. CDR1 and CDR2 from the germline V gene are SGHVS and FQNEAQ. The CDR3 loop spans 20 amino acids. As handled by the study authors: Estimation of nucleated cell counts was performed using reference gene primer amplification. Method: immunoSEQ multiplex PCR; TCRdb's copy keeps in-frame clones and lacks some. V and J calls and clone size are copied from that table; D and trimming were computed from the DNA. The table records under 250,000 clones, approximately 78% of them present only once. This TCR was sampled from a young woman with acute or convalescent COVID-19. The specimen sequenced was peripheral blood. The chain carries TRBV7-8 and TRBJ2-3; D is possibly TRBD2 (7 bases). DNA for the CDR3: TGTGCCAGCAGCTTAGGGGCACTAATCCCCAGGGGACTAAGCACAGATACGCAGTATTTT. Translated, it gives CASSLGALIPRGLSTDTQYF. The full variable domain, its missing parts supplied by reference TRBV7-8 and TRBJ2-3, is GAGVSQSPRYKVAKRGQDVALRCDPISGHVSLFWYQQALGQGPEFLTYFQNEAQLDKSGLPSDRFFAERPEGSVSTLKIQRTQQEDSAVYLCASSLGALIPRGLSTDTQYFGPGTRLTVL.